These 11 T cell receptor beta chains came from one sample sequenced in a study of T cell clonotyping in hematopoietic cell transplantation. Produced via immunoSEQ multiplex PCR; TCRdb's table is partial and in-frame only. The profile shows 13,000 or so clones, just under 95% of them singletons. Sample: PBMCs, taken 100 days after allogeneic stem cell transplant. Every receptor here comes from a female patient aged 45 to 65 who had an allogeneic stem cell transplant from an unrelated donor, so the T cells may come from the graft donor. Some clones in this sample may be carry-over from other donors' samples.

CDR3 nucleotides: TGTGCCAGCAGCTCCAGTCTGGGGGTCGGCGAGCAGTACTTC. Its translation is CASSSSLGVGEQYF. The chain is built from TRBV7-2 and TRBJ2-7; D could derive from TRBD1 or TRBD2 (5 bases each). V gave up 4 bases and J gave up 6 bases, with 16 bases separating them. Germline CDR1 and CDR2: SGHTA and FQGNSA. The CDR3 consists of 14 residues.

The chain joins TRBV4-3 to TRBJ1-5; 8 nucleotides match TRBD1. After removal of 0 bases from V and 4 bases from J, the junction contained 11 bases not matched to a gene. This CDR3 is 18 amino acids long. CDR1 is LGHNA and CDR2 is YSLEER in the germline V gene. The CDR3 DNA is TGCGCCAGCAGCCAAGACCTCATTAGGACAGGGAGGAATCAGCCCCAGCATTTT. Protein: CASSQDLIRTGRNQPQHF.

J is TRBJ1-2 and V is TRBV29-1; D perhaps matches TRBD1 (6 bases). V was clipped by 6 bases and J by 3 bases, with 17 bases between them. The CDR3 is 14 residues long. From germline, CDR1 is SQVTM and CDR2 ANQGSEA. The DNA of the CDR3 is TGCAGCGTGGGGGGCCAAGGATTTGACTATGGCTACACCTTC. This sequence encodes CSVGGQGFDYGYTF.

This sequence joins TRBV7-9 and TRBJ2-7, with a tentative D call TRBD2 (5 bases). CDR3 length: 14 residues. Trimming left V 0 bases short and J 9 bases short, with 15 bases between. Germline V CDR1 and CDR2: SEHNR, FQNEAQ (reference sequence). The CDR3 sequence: CASSLATDGLGQYF. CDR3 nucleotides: TGTGCCAGCAGCTTAGCAACAGATGGACTGGGGCAGTACTTC.

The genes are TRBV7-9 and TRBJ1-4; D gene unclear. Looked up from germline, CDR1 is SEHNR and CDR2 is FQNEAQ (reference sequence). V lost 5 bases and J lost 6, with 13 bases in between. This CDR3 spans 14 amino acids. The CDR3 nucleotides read TGTGCCAGCAGCGCGGGAGTCGGGGATGAAAAACTGTTTTTT. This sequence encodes CASSAGVGDEKLFF.

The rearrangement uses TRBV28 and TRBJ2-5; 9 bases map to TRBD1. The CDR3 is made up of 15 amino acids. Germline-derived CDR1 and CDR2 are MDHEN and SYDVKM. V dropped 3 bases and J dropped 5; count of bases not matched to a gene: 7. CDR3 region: CASSFGTGFRETQYF. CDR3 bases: TGTGCCAGCAGTTTCGGGACAGGGTTTCGGGAGACCCAGTACTTC.

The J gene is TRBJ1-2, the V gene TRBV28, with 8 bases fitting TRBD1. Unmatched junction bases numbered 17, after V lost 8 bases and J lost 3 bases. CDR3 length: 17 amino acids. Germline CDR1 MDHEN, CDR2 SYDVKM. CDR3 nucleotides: TGTGCCAGCTTTGTTTGGGACACAGGGGGGGCCTACTATGGCTACACCTTC. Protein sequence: CASFVWDTGGAYYGYTF.

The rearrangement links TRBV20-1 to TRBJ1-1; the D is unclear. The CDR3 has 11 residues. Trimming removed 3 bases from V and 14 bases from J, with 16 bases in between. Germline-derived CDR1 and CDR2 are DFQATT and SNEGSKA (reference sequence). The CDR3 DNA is TGCAGTGCTAGGCTGGACCCCACGGAGTTCTTT. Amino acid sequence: CSARLDPTEFF.

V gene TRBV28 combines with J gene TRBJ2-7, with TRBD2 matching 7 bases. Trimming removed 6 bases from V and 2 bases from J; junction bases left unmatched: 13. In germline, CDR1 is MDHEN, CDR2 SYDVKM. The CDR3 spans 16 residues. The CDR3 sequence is CASSPRGGSTAYEQYF. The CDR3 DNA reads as TGTGCCAGCAGCCCAAGGGGAGGGAGTACTGCCTACGAGCAGTACTTC. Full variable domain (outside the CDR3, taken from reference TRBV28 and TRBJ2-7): DVKVTQSSRYLVKRTGEKVFLECVQDMDHENMFWYRQDPGLGLRLIYFSYDVKMKEKGDIPEGYSVSREKKERFSLILESASTNQTSMYLCASSPRGGSTAYEQYFGPGTRLTVT.

CDR3 DNA: TGTGCCAGCAGCCGACAGGGGGGAACAGAGACCCAGTACTTC. Its protein product is CASSRQGGTETQYF. The V gene is TRBV2, the J gene TRBJ2-5; 9 bases align to TRBD1. The V segment lost 6 bases and the J segment 4 bases; nucleotides outside the gene matches: 6. Germline values: CDR1 SNHLY, CDR2 FYNNEI. CDR3 length: 14 amino acids.

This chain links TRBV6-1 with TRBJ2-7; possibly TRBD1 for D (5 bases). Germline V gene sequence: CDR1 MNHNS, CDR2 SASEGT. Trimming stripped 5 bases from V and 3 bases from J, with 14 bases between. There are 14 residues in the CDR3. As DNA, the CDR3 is TGTGCCAGCAGTCCTGCCCCCCAGGGCTACGAGCAGTACGTC. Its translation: CASSPAPQGYEQYV.